Listed here are 6 T cell receptor beta chains from one sample, sequenced in a study of blood T cell repertoires in COVID-19. TCRdb's copy holds only in-frame clones and misses some; the assay was immunoSEQ multiplex PCR. The sample consists of 200,000 to 300,000 clones, over 90% of them appearing once. The sample was peripheral blood. These receptors were taken from a young man with COVID-19, enrolled during active disease.

This sequence joins TRBV30 and TRBJ1-5, with D tentatively TRBD1 (5 bases). The CDR3 is 15 residues long. Trimming shortened V by 0 bases and J by 0 bases, and 9 bases separated the two germline ends. Germline-derived CDR1 and CDR2 are GTSNPN and SVGIG (reference sequence). CDR3 sequence: CAWSVRQYSNQPQHF. DNA for the CDR3: TGTGCCTGGAGTGTACGACAGTATAGCAATCAGCCCCAGCATTTT.

The CDR3 spells CASSEWVMRSGQPQHF. The DNA for the CDR3 is TGCGCCAGCAGTGAGTGGGTCATGAGGTCGGGACAGCCCCAGCATTTT. The V gene is TRBV10-2, the J gene TRBJ1-5; no definite D call. Germline assignment: CDR1 WSHSY and CDR2 SAAADI. This CDR3 is built from 16 residues. Trimming shortened V by 1 base and J by 7 bases, and 17 bases separated the two germline ends.

The chain couples TRBV19 to TRBJ1-6; 8 bases map to TRBD1. The CDR3 runs 15 residues. Germline values: CDR1 LNHDA, CDR2 SQIVND (reference sequence). V lost 4 bases to trimming and J lost 8 bases; unmatched junction nucleotides: 7. The CDR3 protein is CASSTQGARDSPLHF. CDR3 DNA: TGTGCCAGTAGTACGCAGGGGGCGAGAGATTCACCCCTCCACTTT.

The CDR3 loop reads CATSRGQYGQPQHF. In DNA form, the CDR3 reads TGTGCCACCAGCAGAGGACAGTATGGTCAGCCCCAGCATTTT. The chain combines TRBV15 with TRBJ1-5; a weak D match, TRBD1 (5 bases). The germline V gene has CDR1 LNHNV and CDR2 YYDKDF (reference sequence). This CDR3 has 14 amino acids. Trimming left V 1 base short and J 6 bases short, with 10 bases between.

The genes are TRBV11-2 and TRBJ2-5, with D unclear. Germline CDR1 SGHAT, CDR2 FQNNGV. V lost 8 bases, J lost 4 bases, and 5 bases lay in between. The CDR3 covers 10 residues. CDR3 amino acids: CASPLETQYF. CDR3 in DNA: TGTGCCAGCCCCCTAGAGACCCAGTACTTC.

This chain connects TRBV4-2 to TRBJ2-7; D might be TRBD1 (6 bases). Per the germline V gene, CDR1 is LGHNA and CDR2 is YNFKEQ. V lost 5 bases, J lost 0 bases, and 14 bases lay in between. This CDR3 comprises 15 residues. This CDR3 reads CASSSTGSRSYEQYF. The DNA for the CDR3 is TGTGCCAGCAGCAGTACAGGGTCACGCTCCTACGAGCAGTACTTC.